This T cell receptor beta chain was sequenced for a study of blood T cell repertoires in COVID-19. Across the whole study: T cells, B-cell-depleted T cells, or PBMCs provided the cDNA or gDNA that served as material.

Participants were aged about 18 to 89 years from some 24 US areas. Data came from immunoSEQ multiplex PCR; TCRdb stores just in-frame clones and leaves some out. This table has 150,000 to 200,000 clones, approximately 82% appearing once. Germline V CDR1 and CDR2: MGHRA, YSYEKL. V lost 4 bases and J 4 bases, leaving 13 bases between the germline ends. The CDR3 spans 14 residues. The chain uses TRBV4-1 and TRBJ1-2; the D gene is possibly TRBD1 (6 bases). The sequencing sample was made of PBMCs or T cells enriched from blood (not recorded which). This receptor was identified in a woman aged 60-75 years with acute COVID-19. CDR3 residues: CASSLNRDPYGYTF. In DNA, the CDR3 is TGCGCCAGCAGCCTTAACAGGGATCCCTATGGCTACACCTTC.